The TCR beta chain described here comes from a study of blood T cell repertoires in COVID-19. Study as a whole: Spain, Italy and the United States supplied samples that represented acute and convalescent COVID-19.

TCRdb's copy holds only in-frame clones and misses some; the assay was immunoSEQ multiplex PCR. Of about 240,000 clones listed, approximately 83% are singletons. The sequencing input was peripheral blood. The TCR was taken from a woman aged 80 or over with acute or convalescent COVID-19.

CDR3 nucleotides: TGTGCCAGCAGTTCGAGGTGGAGGGATCAGCCCCAGCATTTT. Amino acid sequence: CASSSRWRDQPQHF. The V and J genes are TRBV28 and TRBJ1-5; the D is unclear. CDR3 size: 14 residues. The germline CDR1 and CDR2 sequences are MDHEN and SYDVKM. The V gene lost 4 bases and the J gene lost 5 bases, with 12 bases spanning the gap.